The T cell receptor beta chain described here comes from a study of chemoradiotherapy in HPV16-positive cancers. To note about this clone: The junction departs from the called germline gene at one end, perhaps through a read error.

Method: immunoSEQ multiplex PCR; TCRdb's copy keeps in-frame clones and lacks some. Of approximately 12,000 clones listed, 65% to 85% are singletons. The V gene's germline CDR1 is SSHAT and CDR2 FNYEAQ (reference sequence). The CDR3 length is 14 residues. The rearrangement uses TRBV7-7 and TRBJ2-1; 10 bases fit TRBD2. Collection took place from a patient who underwent chemoradiotherapy. This receptor was identified in a human donor with HPV-associated anogenital cancer. The CDR3 protein is CASSQRGGRGEQFF. DNA of the CDR3: TGTGCTAGCAGCCAGCGGGGGGGCCGGGGTGAGCAGTTCTTC.